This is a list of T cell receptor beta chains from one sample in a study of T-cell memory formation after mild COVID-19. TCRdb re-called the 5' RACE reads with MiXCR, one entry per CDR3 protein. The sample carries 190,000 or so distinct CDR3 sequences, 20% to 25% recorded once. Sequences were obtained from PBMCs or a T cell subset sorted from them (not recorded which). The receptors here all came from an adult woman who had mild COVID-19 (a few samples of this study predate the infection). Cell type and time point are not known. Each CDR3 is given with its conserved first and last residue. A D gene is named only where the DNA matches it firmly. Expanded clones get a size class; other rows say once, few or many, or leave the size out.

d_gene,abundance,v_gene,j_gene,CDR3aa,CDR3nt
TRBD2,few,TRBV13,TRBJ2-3,CASSFEVLAGEAPTDTQYF,TGTGCCAGCAGCTTTGAGGTATTAGCGGGAGAGGCCCCCACAGATACGCAGTATTTT
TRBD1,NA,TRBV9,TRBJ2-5,CASSVTGGLETQYF,TGTGCCAGCAGCGTTACAGGGGGCTTGGAGACCCAGTACTTC
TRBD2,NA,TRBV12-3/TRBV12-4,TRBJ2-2,CASSTGLAVNTGELFF,TGTGCCAGCAGTACGGGACTAGCAGTTAACACCGGGGAGCTGTTTTTT
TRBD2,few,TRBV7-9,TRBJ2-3,CASSVFSGGASDTQYF,TGTGCCAGCAGCGTTTTTAGCGGGGGGGCTTCAGATACGCAGTATTTT
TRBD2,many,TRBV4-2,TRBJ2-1,CASSQGGGSDYNEQFF,TGTGCCAGCAGCCAAGGCGGCGGGAGCGACTACAATGAGCAGTTCTTC
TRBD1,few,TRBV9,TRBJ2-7,CASSPTTGWVEQYF,TGTGCCAGCAGCCCGACGACAGGGTGGGTCGAGCAGTACTTC
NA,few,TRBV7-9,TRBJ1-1,CASSLAEEAFF,TGTGCCAGCAGCTTAGCTGAGGAAGCTTTCTTT
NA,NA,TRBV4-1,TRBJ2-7,CASSRQLGSYEQYF,TGCGCCAGCAGCCGCCAACTTGGCTCCTACGAGCAGTACTTC
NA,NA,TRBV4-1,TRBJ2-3,CASSQAGDSTDTQYF,TGCGCCAGCAGCCAAGCCGGGGACAGCACAGATACGCAGTATTTT
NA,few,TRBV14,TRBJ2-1,CASSQEPDEQFF,TGTGCCAGCAGCCAAGAACCGGACGAGCAGTTCTTC
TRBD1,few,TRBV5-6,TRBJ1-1,CASSLGQGGYTEAFF,TGTGCCAGCAGCTTGGGACAGGGGGGGTACACTGAAGCTTTCTTT
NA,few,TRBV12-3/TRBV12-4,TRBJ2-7,CASAEDTYEQYF,TGTGCCAGCGCTGAGGATACCTACGAGCAGTACTTC
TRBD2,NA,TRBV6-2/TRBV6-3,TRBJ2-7,CASAAASGGGYEQYF,TGTGCCAGCGCTGCGGCTAGCGGGGGAGGATACGAGCAGTACTTC
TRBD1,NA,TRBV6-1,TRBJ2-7,CASRYRGLYEQYF,TGTGCCAGCAGATACAGGGGATTATACGAGCAGTACTTC
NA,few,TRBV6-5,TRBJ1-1,CASSSSDTNTEAFF,TGTGCCAGCAGTTCCTCGGACACGAACACTGAAGCTTTCTTT
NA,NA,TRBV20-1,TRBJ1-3,CSAGGQGNTIYF,TGCAGTGCAGGGGGTCAGGGAAACACCATATATTTT
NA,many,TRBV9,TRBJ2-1,CASSVVPGGQYNEQFF,TGTGCCAGCAGCGTAGTACCCGGGGGCCAATACAATGAGCAGTTCTTC
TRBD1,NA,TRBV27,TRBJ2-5,CASSWTGEETQYF,TGTGCCAGCAGTTGGACAGGGGAAGAGACCCAGTACTTC
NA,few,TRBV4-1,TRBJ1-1,CASSQDWVAEAFF,TGCGCCAGCAGCCAAGATTGGGTCGCTGAAGCTTTCTTT
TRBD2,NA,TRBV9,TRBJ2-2,CASRGLAGTGELFF,TGTGCCAGCAGGGGACTAGCGGGGACCGGGGAGCTGTTTTTT
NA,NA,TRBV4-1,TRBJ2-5,CASSQVAGSETQYF,TGCGCCAGCAGCCAAGTGGCGGGGTCTGAGACCCAGTACTTC
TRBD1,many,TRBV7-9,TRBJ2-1,CASSSPGQGTYNEQFF,TGTGCCAGCAGCAGTCCGGGACAGGGAACCTACAATGAGCAGTTCTTC
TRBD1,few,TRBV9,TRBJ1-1,CASSVGGTLGQGGAEAFF,TGTGCCAGCAGCGTAGGCGGTACCCTGGGACAGGGAGGTGCTGAAGCTTTCTTT
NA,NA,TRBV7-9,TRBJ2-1,CASRDGVSEKNEQFF,TGTGCCAGCAGGGATGGGGTTTCAGAGAAGAATGAGCAGTTCTTC
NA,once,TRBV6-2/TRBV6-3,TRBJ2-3,CASSLPREDTQYF,TGTGCCAGCAGTTTGCCCAGGGAAGATACGCAGTATTTT
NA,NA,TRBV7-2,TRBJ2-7,CASSRGPPYEQYF,TGTGCCAGCAGCCGTGGGCCCCCCTACGAGCAGTACTTC
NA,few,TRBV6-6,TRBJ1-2,CASSLRDTPNYGYTF,TGTGCCAGCAGTCTCCGGGACACCCCTAACTATGGCTACACCTTC
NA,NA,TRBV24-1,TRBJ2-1,CATSPGTSSYNEQFF,TGTGCCACCAGCCCCGGGACAAGCTCCTACAATGAGCAGTTCTTC
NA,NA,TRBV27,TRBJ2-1,CASSSPDVYSYNEQFF,TGTGCCAGCAGTTCCCCGGACGTTTACTCCTACAATGAGCAGTTCTTC
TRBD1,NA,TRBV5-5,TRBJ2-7,CASSARTGSEQYF,TGTGCCAGCAGCGCCCGGACAGGGAGCGAGCAGTACTTC
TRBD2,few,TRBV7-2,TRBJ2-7,CASSLTSSGITYEQYF,TGTGCCAGCAGCTTAACCTCTAGCGGGATAACCTACGAGCAGTACTTC
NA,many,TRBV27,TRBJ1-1,CASSFAGQLLVAFF,TGTGCCAGCAGTTTCGCTGGACAGTTACTGGTAGCTTTCTTT
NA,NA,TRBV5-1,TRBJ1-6,CASSLSRNPPLHF,TGCGCCAGCAGCTTATCACGTAATCCACCCCTCCACTTT
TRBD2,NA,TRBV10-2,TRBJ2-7,CASAGRPYEQYF,TGCGCCAGTGCCGGGAGGCCCTACGAGCAGTACTTC
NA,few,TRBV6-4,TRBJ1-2,CASSDSDQDSWDGYTF,TGTGCCAGCAGTGACTCTGACCAGGACAGCTGGGATGGCTACACCTTC
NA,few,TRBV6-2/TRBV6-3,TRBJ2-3,CASSYSALRGDWDTDTQYF,TGTGCCAGCAGTTACTCGGCCCTTCGCGGGGACTGGGACACAGATACGCAGTATTTT
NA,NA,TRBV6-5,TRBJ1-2,CASSPWVPNYGYTF,TGTGCCAGCAGTCCTTGGGTGCCTAACTATGGCTACACCTTC
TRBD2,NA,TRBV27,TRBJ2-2,CASSPTSGGAVYTGELFF,TGTGCCAGCAGCCCGACTAGCGGGGGGGCTGTGTACACCGGGGAGCTGTTTTTT
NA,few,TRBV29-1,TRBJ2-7,CSVRGSYEQYF,TGCAGCGTTAGGGGAAGCTACGAGCAGTACTTC
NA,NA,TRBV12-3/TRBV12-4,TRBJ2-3,CASSLGGTGTDTQYF,TGTGCCAGCAGTTTAGGCGGGACGGGCACAGATACGCAGTATTTT
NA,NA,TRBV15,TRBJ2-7,CATSRGAGTTVSYEQYF,TGTGCCACCAGCAGAGGGGCTGGGACCACGGTCTCCTACGAGCAGTACTTC
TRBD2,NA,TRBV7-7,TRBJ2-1,CASSLQRGLYEQFF,TGTGCTAGCAGCCTTCAGCGGGGCCTATATGAGCAGTTCTTC
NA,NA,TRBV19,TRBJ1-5,CASSIGEYSNQPQHF,TGTGCCAGTAGTATCGGAGAGTATAGCAATCAGCCCCAGCATTTT
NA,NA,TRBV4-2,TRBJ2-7,CASSQVPGSSLEQYF,TGTGCCAGCAGCCAAGTGCCCGGGAGCTCCTTAGAGCAGTACTTC